The present entry profiles one TCR beta chain with its context. Trimming at V came to 6 bases and at J to 1 base, leaving 3 bases not matched to a gene. Looked up from germline, CDR1 is PRHDT and CDR2 is FYEKMQ (reference sequence). This CDR3 has 14 amino acids. The data derive from a study of blood T cell repertoires in COVID-19. Sequencing was performed with immunoSEQ multiplex PCR; in TCRdb, only in-frame clones are kept and a portion is missing. The sample holds 150,000 to 200,000 clones, about nine tenths seen once. Sequences were obtained from PBMCs or T cells enriched from blood (not recorded which). The clonotype was recovered from a young woman who had recovered from COVID-19. This chain connects TRBV13 to TRBJ2-5; TRBD1 matches at 9 bases. CDR3 in DNA: TGTGCCAGCAGTTACAGGGGGCCCCAAGAGACCCAGTACTTC. Protein sequence: CASSYRGPQETQYF.